These T cell receptor beta chains were read from a single sample in a study of neurological immune-mediated disorders. TCRdb re-derived calls from the 5' RACE reads in MiXCR, one entry per CDR3 protein. The table records about 33,000 distinct CDR3 sequences, more than 10% of them present only once. The specimen sequenced was PBMCs. The receptors originated from a woman aged 40 to 49 in good health. Each CDR3 is given with its conserved first and last residue. The D gene is left open where the match is weak. A row's size may be missing; if present it is once, few, many or a size class.

d_gene | abundance | j_gene | v_gene | CDR3aa | CDR3nt
NA | many | TRBJ2-7 | TRBV3-1 | CASSQGQLPYF | TGTGCCAGCAGCCAAGGACAGCTGCCATACTTC
NA | few | TRBJ1-1 | TRBV4-1 | CASSHRKEAFF | TGCGCCAGCAGCCACCGGAAGGAAGCTTTCTTT
TRBD1 | many | TRBJ1-2 | TRBV24-1 | CATSGYDRVYGYTF | TGTGCCACCAGTGGATACGACAGGGTCTATGGCTACACCTTC
TRBD1 | many | TRBJ1-2 | TRBV20-1 | CSARDRGGGYTF | TGCAGTGCTAGGGACAGGGGAGGCGGCTACACCTTC
NA | medium-sized | TRBJ1-1 | TRBV6-2/TRBV6-3 | CATAMTANTEAFF | TGTGCCACCGCCATGACAGCCAACACTGAAGCTTTCTTT
TRBD2 | many | TRBJ2-3 | TRBV5-1 | CASSSGESGSTDTQYF | TGCGCCAGCAGCTCGGGTGAGAGCGGGAGTACAGATACGCAGTATTTT
NA | NA | TRBJ1-1 | TRBV13 | CTSSLVGTEAFF | TGTACCAGCAGTCTGGTTGGCACTGAAGCTTTCTTT
TRBD1 | few | TRBJ1-1 | TRBV19 | CASIGQGGTEAFF | TGTGCCAGTATCGGACAGGGCGGGACTGAAGCTTTCTTT
NA | many | TRBJ2-3 | TRBV20-1 | CSAVPLGSVSTDTQYF | TGCAGTGCCGTCCCACTAGGAAGCGTAAGCACAGATACGCAGTATTTT
NA | few | TRBJ1-3 | TRBV7-8 | CASSRSGRSSGNTIYF | TGTGCCAGCAGCCGATCCGGCAGGAGCTCTGGAAACACCATATATTTT
NA | many | TRBJ2-1 | TRBV7-2 | CATLDRSSYNEQFF | TGTGCCACCCTCGACAGGAGCTCCTACAATGAGCAGTTCTTC
TRBD1 | many | TRBJ1-1 | TRBV7-3 | CASSLSGTGEAFF | TGTGCCAGCAGCTTATCCGGGACAGGTGAAGCTTTCTTT
TRBD1 | few | TRBJ1-3 | TRBV4-3 | CASSPEGQGGNTIYF | TGCGCCAGCAGCCCCGAGGGACAGGGCGGGAACACCATATATTTT
TRBD1 | many | TRBJ1-5 | TRBV6-2/TRBV6-3 | CASSYSGRGNQPQHF | TGTGCCAGCAGTTACTCCGGCAGGGGGAATCAGCCCCAGCATTTT
NA | many | TRBJ2-5 | TRBV20-1 | CSPGHMYQETQYF | TGCAGCCCCGGGCACATGTACCAAGAGACCCAGTACTTC
NA | many | TRBJ1-6 | TRBV12-3/TRBV12-4 | CASNLGRANSPLHF | TGTGCCAGCAACCTGGGGAGGGCTAATTCACCCCTCCACTTT
TRBD1 | many | TRBJ1-2 | TRBV20-1 | CSARTGTGGIHGYTF | TGCAGTGCTAGAACCGGGACAGGGGGGATCCATGGCTACACCTTC
NA | medium-sized | TRBJ1-6 | TRBV6-5 | CASRAGTRSSPLHF | TGTGCCAGCAGAGCCGGGACGAGGAGTTCACCCCTCCACTTT
TRBD2 | medium-sized | TRBJ2-1 | TRBV5-1 | CASSPELAGRYNEQFF | TGCGCCAGCAGCCCGGAACTAGCGGGGAGATACAATGAGCAGTTCTTC
TRBD1 | NA | TRBJ1-1 | TRBV15 | CATSYRGTEAFF | TGTGCCACCAGCTACAGGGGCACTGAAGCTTTCTTT
NA | many | TRBJ2-2 | TRBV7-2 | CASSLVDTGELFF | TGTGCCAGCAGCTTAGTGGACACCGGGGAGCTGTTTTTT
NA | many | TRBJ2-7 | TRBV7-2 | CASSSVGGVGIEQYF | TGTGCCAGCAGCTCCGTCGGCGGGGTGGGGATCGAGCAGTACTTC